A single sample gave rise to the 7 T cell receptor beta chains below, sequenced in a study of blood T cell repertoires in COVID-19. Clones were read by immunoSEQ multiplex PCR, and TCRdb kept only the in-frame ones, dropping some. Of roughly 100,000 clones listed, about four fifths are singletons. Sequences were obtained from peripheral blood. These receptors came from an elderly woman with acute or convalescent COVID-19.

The rearrangement joins TRBV5-1 to TRBJ2-1; 7 bases are a match to TRBD1. The germline V gene encodes CDR1 SGHRS and CDR2 YFSETQ. CDR3 size: 15 residues. Germline trimming cut 3 bases from V and 5 bases from J; bases unmatched to any gene: 8. CDR3 loop: CASSSNRGQNNEQFF. The CDR3 DNA is TGCGCCAGCAGCTCAAACAGGGGCCAAAACAATGAGCAGTTCTTC.

The V and J genes are TRBV5-6 and TRBJ2-7, with TRBD1 identical over 8 bases. This CDR3 spans 15 amino acids. Germline assignment: CDR1 SGHDT and CDR2 YYEEEE. V lost 0 bases, J lost 5 bases, and 7 bases stayed unmatched. The CDR3 reads CASSLAGTGEHEQYF. The CDR3 nucleotides are TGTGCCAGCAGCTTGGCGGGGACAGGTGAGCACGAGCAGTACTTC.

V and J are TRBV4-3 and TRBJ2-6; 12 bases fit TRBD1. This CDR3 region has 22 residues. Germline assignment: CDR1 LGHNA and CDR2 YSLEER. V trimming: 3 bases; J trimming: 4 bases; junction bases outside the gene matches: 19. CDR3 in DNA: TGCGCCAGCAGCCACGGGGTGGGGGTGACGGGACAGGGGGCTGCGGGGGCCAACGTCCTGACTTTC. Translated, it gives CASSHGVGVTGQGAAGANVLTF.

The table lists this clone with a few counts. V gene TRBV27 combines with J gene TRBJ2-1, with D hard to call. The germline V and J ends were trimmed by 2 bases and 8 bases, with 13 bases remaining between them. This CDR3 has 14 amino acids. Looked up from germline, CDR1 is MNHEY and CDR2 is SMNVEV (reference sequence). DNA for the CDR3: TGTGCCAGCAGTTTAGACCTAGGCGTTTATGAGCAGTTCTTC. Its protein is CASSLDLGVYEQFF.

The V call is TRBV5-4, the J call TRBJ2-3; weak D call: TRBD2 (5 bases). This CDR3 is built from 14 residues. The V end lost 3 bases, the J end lost 4 bases, and 12 bases lay between the germline ends. Germline CDR1 reads SGHNT; CDR2 reads YYREEE (reference sequence). CDR3 residues: CASSSTGNPDTQYF. As DNA, the CDR3 is TGTGCCAGCAGCTCCACGGGGAACCCAGATACGCAGTATTTT.

This chain connects TRBV12-5 to TRBJ1-5; 10 bases map to TRBD1. In germline, CDR1 is LGHNT, CDR2 FRNRAP. Trimming cost V 4 bases and J 6 bases; bases outside gene matches: 9. The CDR3 runs 16 residues. The CDR3: CASGWTGQGKSQPQHF. In DNA, the CDR3 is TGTGCTAGTGGTTGGACGGGACAGGGGAAGAGTCAGCCCCAGCATTTT. The complete variable domain, with remaining parts taken from reference TRBV12-5 and TRBJ1-5, reads DARVTQTPRHKVTEMGQEVTMRCQPILGHNTVFWYRQTMMQGLELLAYFRNRAPLDDSGMPKDRFSAEMPDATLATLKIQPSEPRDSAVYFCASGWTGQGKSQPQHFGDGTRLSIL.

The chain combines TRBV11-2 with TRBJ2-1; D might be TRBD2 (6 bases). The V end was cut by 3 bases, the J end by 5 bases, with 14 bases between. This CDR3 has 15 residues. Germline loops: CDR1 SGHAT, CDR2 FQNNGV. CDR3 nucleotides: TGTGCCAGCAGCTTGGGCCCGGGGGTCCACAATGAGCAGTTCTTC. Translating gives CASSLGPGVHNEQFF.